One and the same sample provided the 8 T cell receptor beta chains below, sequenced in a study of a mutant IDH1 vaccine in newly diagnosed glioma. Time point described: week 5, during vaccination. Topical imiquimod accompanied each vaccine dose, which consisted of 300 ug of mutant IDH1 20-mer peptide. Antigens of these TCRs are unknown. The data were produced by immunoSEQ multiplex PCR, yet TCRdb's version contains in-frame clones alone and is incomplete. The profile shows more than 40,000 clones, roughly 73% of them singletons. Here the sequenced sample was PBMCs, taken from a glioma patient whose treatment included an IDH1 peptide vaccine. These receptor sequences come from a woman aged 40 to 50 with glioma.

The genes are TRBV4-2 and TRBJ2-2, with 7 bases aligning to TRBD1. The V segment lost 3 bases and the J segment 6 bases; nucleotides outside the gene matches: 4. Germline CDR1 and CDR2: LGHNA and YNFKEQ. The CDR3 contains 14 residues. CDR3 protein: CASSQTGIPGELFF. The CDR3 nucleotides read TGTGCCAGCAGCCAGACAGGGATCCCCGGGGAGCTGTTTTTT.

The chain uses TRBV30 and TRBJ1-2; D unresolved. Per the germline V gene, CDR1 is GTSNPN and CDR2 is SVGIG (reference sequence). This CDR3 spans 12 amino acids. Trimming took 2 bases from V and 5 from J, leaving 9 bases between them. The CDR3: CAWSSDVYGYTF. The DNA of the CDR3 is TGTGCCTGGAGTAGCGATGTATATGGCTACACCTTC.

This chain uses TRBV6-1 with TRBJ1-2, with 7 bases matching TRBD1. The trim removed 11 bases at V and 7 bases at J, leaving 10 bases unmatched. The germline V gene has CDR1 MNHNS and CDR2 SASEGT. This CDR3 comprises 12 residues. CDR3 in amino acids: CAARQGLSGYTF. Written as DNA, the CDR3 is TGTGCCGCCAGACAGGGATTAAGTGGCTACACCTTC.

The V call is TRBV6-5, the J call TRBJ2-3; 9 bases agree with TRBD2. After removal of 5 bases from V and 6 bases from J, the junction contained 6 bases not matched to a gene. CDR1 MNHEY and CDR2 SVGAGI come from the germline V gene. The CDR3 extends over 14 amino acids. The CDR3 region has the DNA TGTGCCAGCAGTCCCGGGACTAGCCCCGATACGCAGTATTTT. It encodes CASSPGTSPDTQYF.

The rearrangement joins TRBV2 to TRBJ2-3; 8 nucleotides align to TRBD2. Trimming at V came to 7 bases and at J to 6 bases, leaving 9 bases not matched to a gene. Germline assignment: CDR1 SNHLY and CDR2 FYNNEI. The CDR3 runs 14 residues. CDR3: CASKTRGGADTQYF. The DNA for the CDR3 is TGTGCCAGCAAGACCCGGGGGGGAGCGGATACGCAGTATTTT.

The V call is TRBV6-5, the J call TRBJ2-6; D possibly corresponds to TRBD1 (5 bases). Germline V lookup: CDR1 MNHEY, CDR2 SVGAGI. V lost 7 bases and J 4 bases, leaving 14 bases between the germline ends. This CDR3 is 15 amino acids long. This chain's CDR3 is CASTRQWPGANVLTF. The DNA of the CDR3 is TGTGCCAGCACTAGACAGTGGCCCGGGGCCAACGTCCTGACTTTC.

The V gene is TRBV5-1, the J gene TRBJ2-7; either TRBD1 or TRBD2 may fit D (6 bases each). CDR1 is SGHRS and CDR2 is YFSETQ in the germline V gene. There are 15 residues in the CDR3. The V gene lost 0 bases and the J gene lost 8 bases, with 18 bases spanning the gap. CDR3 DNA: TGCGCCAGCAGCTTGGGGGGGGCGGAGGCGGCCCAGCAGTACTTC. It translates to CASSLGGAEAAQQYF.

The rearrangement joins TRBV10-3 to TRBJ1-2; D is undetermined. The CDR3 totals 13 residues. Trimming left V 2 bases short and J 1 base short, with 5 bases between. Germline CDR1 is ENHRY and CDR2 is SYGVKD. CDR3 sequence: CAISETLNYGYTF. The CDR3 coding sequence is TGTGCCATCAGTGAGACCCTTAACTATGGCTACACCTTC.